This T cell receptor (beta chain) was retrieved from a study of blood T cell repertoires in COVID-19 (TCRdb year 2020). Broadly, across the study: Samples from collaborators originated in the United States, Italy and Spain and spanned both the acute and convalescent phases of COVID-19. The material from the prospective study consisted of cDNA or gDNA derived from T cells, B-cell-depleted T cells, or PBMCs. The dataset comprised deeply sampled blood TCRbeta repertoires from subjects exposed to, actively infected with, or recovered from COVID-19. A freely available public database, intended as a resource for researchers studying the immune response to SARS-CoV-2, is where the repertoires were released. The samples were drawn from two sources: the first 160 participants of the ongoing ImmuneRACE study, and fewer than 1,500 subjects contributed by 6 global collaborators. Nearly every sample came with metadata listing a de-identified subject ID, COVID-19 status, age in years and sex. HLA class I and class II types, where available, came from metadata supplied by the sample provider rather than from assay-based typing.

From the cysteine through the phenylalanine, the CDR3 covers 15 amino acids. CDR3 DNA is the only sequence kept; it has 45 bases, read in frame from the first base. Taken from the germline V gene, the CDR1 and CDR2 loops are SGHRS and YFSETQ. The germline V and J ends show losses of 0 bases and 5 bases respectively, and no gene match explains 5 bases of the junction. Turning to this clone: No cognate antigen has been identified for it. No much larger clone is present one base from it, and per-base qualities are unavailable.

Overall results and qualifications from the work: How much clinical and demographic metadata was included differed by source and by participant, and the metadata was provided uncurated.

The immunoSEQ Assay, a bias-controlled multiplex PCR, was used to amplify TCRbeta CDR3 regions from genomic DNA. The study's processing was this. Nucleated cell counts per sample were estimated from amplification of reference gene primers within the assay. Sequence reads were collapsed and filtered to measure the absolute abundance of every unique TCRbeta CDR3 rearrangement. Productive Simpson clonality was computed per sample as the square root of Simpson's diversity index over productive rearrangements. TCRdb's version of the immuneACCESS table is confined to in-frame rearrangements and falls short of the full clone set. An unresolved V gene accounts for under half of the shortfall where checked; the remainder is of unknown origin. V, J and clone size are those of that table, while D and trimming were read from the DNA. A total of around 25,000 clones appear in this sample, around 90% of them only once. In total, the top ten clones hold about 8.4% of the sample.

Each collaborating institution followed its own protocols to collect whole blood in K2EDTA tubes. Collaborator samples were shipped for TCRbeta analysis as frozen whole blood, isolated PBMCs, or DNA extracted from either sample type. The TCR sequence derives from a woman in her forties or fifties with active COVID-19. In this chain, TRBV5-1 is recombined with TRBJ2-5, with 9 bases in between that match TRBD1. The sample consisted of peripheral blood. In nucleotide form, the sequence is TGCGCCAGCAGCTTGGGGACAGGGGCTGAGGAGACCCAGTACTTC. Its protein product is CASSLGTGAEETQYF.